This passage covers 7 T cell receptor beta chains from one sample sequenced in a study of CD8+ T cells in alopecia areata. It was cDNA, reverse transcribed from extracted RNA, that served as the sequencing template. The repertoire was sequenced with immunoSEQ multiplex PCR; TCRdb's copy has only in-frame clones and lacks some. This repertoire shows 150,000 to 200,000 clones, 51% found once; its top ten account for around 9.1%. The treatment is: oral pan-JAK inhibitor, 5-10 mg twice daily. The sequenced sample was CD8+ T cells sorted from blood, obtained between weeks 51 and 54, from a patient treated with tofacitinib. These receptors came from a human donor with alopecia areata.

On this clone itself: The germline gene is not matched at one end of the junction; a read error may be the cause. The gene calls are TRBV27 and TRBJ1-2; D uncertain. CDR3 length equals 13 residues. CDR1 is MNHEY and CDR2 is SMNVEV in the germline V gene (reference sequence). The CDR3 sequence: CASSLSIIGEFFF. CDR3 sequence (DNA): TGTGCCAGCAGTTTATCGATTATTGGGGAGTTTTTCTTC.

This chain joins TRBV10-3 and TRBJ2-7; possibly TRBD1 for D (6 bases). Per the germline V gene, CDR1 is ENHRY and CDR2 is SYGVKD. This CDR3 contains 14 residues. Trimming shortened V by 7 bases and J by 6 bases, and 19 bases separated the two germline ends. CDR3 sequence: CAIKDREEGGEQYF. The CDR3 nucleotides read TGTGCCATCAAGGACAGAGAGGAAGGCGGCGAGCAGTACTTC.

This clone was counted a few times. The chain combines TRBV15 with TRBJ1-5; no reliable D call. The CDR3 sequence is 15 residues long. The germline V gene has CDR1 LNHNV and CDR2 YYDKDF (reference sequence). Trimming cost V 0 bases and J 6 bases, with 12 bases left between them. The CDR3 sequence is CATSRDRGDIQPQHF. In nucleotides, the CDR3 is TGTGCCACCAGCAGAGACAGAGGAGACATTCAGCCCCAGCATTTT.

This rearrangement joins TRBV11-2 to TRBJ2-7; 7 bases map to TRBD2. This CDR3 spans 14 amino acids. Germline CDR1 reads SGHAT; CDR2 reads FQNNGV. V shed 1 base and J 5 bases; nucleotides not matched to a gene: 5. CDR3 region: CASSLVASGDEQYF. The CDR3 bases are TGTGCCAGCAGCTTAGTAGCTAGCGGTGACGAGCAGTACTTC. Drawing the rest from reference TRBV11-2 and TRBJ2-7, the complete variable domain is EAGVAQSPRYKIIEKRQSVAFWCNPISGHATLYWYQQILGQGPKLLIQFQNNGVVDDSQLPKDRFSAERLKGVDSTLKIQPAKLEDSAVYLCASSLVASGDEQYFGPGTRLTVT.

The CDR3 DNA sequence: TGTGCCTGCTCCAGCGGGGACTCCTACGAGCAGTACTTC. As protein: CACSSGDSYEQYF. This chain uses TRBV30 with TRBJ2-7; 7 bases match TRBD2. Germline lookup yields CDR1 GTSNPN and CDR2 SVGIG (reference sequence). Trimming removed 6 bases from V and 0 bases from J; junction bases left unmatched: 5. This CDR3 has 13 residues. Complete variable domain (other parts from reference TRBV30 and TRBJ2-7): SQTIHQWPATLVQPVGSPLSLECTVEGTSNPNLYWYRQAAGRGLQLLFYSVGIGQISSEVPQNLSASRPQDRQFILSSKKLLLSDSGFYLCACSSGDSYEQYFGPGTRLTVT.

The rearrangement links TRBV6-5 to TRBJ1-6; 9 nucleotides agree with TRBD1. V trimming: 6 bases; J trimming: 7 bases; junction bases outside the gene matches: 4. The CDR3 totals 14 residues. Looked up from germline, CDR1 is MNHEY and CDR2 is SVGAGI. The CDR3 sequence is CASSLQGANSPLHF. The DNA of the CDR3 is TGTGCCAGCAGCTTACAGGGGGCGAATTCACCCCTCCACTTT.

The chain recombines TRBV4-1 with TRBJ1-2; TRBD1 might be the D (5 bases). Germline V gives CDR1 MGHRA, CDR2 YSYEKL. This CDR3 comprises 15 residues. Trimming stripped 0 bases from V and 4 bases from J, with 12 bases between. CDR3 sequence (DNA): TGCGCCAGCAGCCAAGATCCAGGGAATGGCTATGGCTACACCTTC. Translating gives CASSQDPGNGYGYTF.